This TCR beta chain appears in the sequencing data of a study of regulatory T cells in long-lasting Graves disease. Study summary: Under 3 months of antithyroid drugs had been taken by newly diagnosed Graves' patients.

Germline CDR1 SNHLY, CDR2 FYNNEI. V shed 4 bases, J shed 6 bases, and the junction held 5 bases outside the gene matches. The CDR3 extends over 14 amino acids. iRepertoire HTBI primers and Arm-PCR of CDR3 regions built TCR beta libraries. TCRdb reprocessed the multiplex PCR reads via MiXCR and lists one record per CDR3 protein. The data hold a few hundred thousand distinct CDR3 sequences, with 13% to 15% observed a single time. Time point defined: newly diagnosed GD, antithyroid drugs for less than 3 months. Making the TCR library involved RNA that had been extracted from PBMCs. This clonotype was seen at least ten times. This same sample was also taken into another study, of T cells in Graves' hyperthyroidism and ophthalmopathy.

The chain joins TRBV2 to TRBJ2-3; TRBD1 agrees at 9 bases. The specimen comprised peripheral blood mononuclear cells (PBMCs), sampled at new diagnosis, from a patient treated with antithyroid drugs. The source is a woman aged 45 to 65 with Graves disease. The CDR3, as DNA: TGTGCCAGCAGTGGGCAACAGGGGGCGGATACGCAGTATTTT. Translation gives CASSGQQGADTQYF.